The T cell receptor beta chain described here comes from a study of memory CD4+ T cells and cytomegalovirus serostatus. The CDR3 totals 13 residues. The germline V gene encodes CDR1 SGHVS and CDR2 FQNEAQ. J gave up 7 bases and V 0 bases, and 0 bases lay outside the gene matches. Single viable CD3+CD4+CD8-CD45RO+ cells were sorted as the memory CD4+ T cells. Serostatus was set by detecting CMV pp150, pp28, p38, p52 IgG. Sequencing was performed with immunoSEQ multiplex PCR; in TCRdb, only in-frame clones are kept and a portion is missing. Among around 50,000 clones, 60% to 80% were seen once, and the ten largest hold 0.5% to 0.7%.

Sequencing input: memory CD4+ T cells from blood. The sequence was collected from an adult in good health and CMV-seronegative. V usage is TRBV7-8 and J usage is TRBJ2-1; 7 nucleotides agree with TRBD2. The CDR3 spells CASSLARGNEQFF. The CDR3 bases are TGTGCCAGCAGCTTAGCGCGGGGGAATGAGCAGTTCTTC.